The rows below give T cell receptor beta chains drawn from one sample of a study of response to subunit inactivated influenza vaccine. TCRdb re-derived calls from the RT-PCR reads in MiXCR, one entry per CDR3 protein. The data contain approximately 500,000 distinct CDR3 sequences, approximately 14% of them singletons. The sample in question was PBMCs from blood, obtained roughly 12 days after vaccination. These receptors all stem from a man over 45 who received an inactivated influenza vaccine. Each CDR3 is given with its conserved first and last residue. The D gene is left open where the match is weak. Rows give clone size only sometimes, using once, few, many, or a class for an expanded clone.

size	J	D	V	DNA	CDR3
few	TRBJ2-5	TRBD2	TRBV24-1	TGTGCCACCAGTGACCTACTAGCGAACCAAGAGACCCAGTACTTC	CATSDLLANQETQYF
-	TRBJ1-1	TRBD1	TRBV5-1	TGCGCCAGCGGGACAGGCACCATGAACACTGAAGCTTTCTTT	CASGTGTMNTEAFF
few	TRBJ1-1	-	TRBV12-3/TRBV12-4	TGTGCCAGCAGTCAACACTTTAACACTGAAGCTTTCTTT	CASSQHFNTEAFF
few	TRBJ2-3	-	TRBV9	TGTGCCAGCAGCGTAGGACAGACGACTACTACGCAGTATTTT	CASSVGQTTTTQYF
few	TRBJ2-3	TRBD2	TRBV12-3/TRBV12-4	TGTGCCAGCAGTTTGGGCGGGGGATTAGATACGCAGTATTTT	CASSLGGGLDTQYF
few	TRBJ2-2	-	TRBV5-1	TGCGCCAGCAGCTTTACCGGGGCCAACACCGGGGAGCTGTTTTTT	CASSFTGANTGELFF
-	TRBJ2-3	-	TRBV7-9	TGTGCCAGCAGCTTTATCGGGAGTACAGATACGCAGTATTTT	CASSFIGSTDTQYF
-	TRBJ2-3	TRBD2	TRBV11-2	TGTGCCAGCAGCTGGACTAGCGGGGGGAGGAATACGCAGTATTTT	CASSWTSGGRNTQYF
few	TRBJ2-1	-	TRBV20-1	TGCAGTGCTAGTGAGGGGACCTACAATGAGCAGTTCTTC	CSASEGTYNEQFF
-	TRBJ2-2	-	TRBV25-1	TGTGCCAGCAGTGAATCTTTAGGGAAGAACACCGGGGAGCTGTTTTTT	CASSESLGKNTGELFF
-	TRBJ2-7	-	TRBV5-5	TGTGCCAGCAGCTTCTGGGCAGCAGGGCTCTACGAGCAGTACTTC	CASSFWAAGLYEQYF
many	TRBJ2-1	TRBD2	TRBV27	TGTGCCGCAAAGGACAGCGGGAGTGTAAGAGGCAATGAGCAGTTCTTC	CAAKDSGSVRGNEQFF
-	TRBJ2-4	TRBD2	TRBV4-1	TGCGCCAGCAGCCAAGGACTAGCGGGGGGGCCTTACATTCAGTACTTC	CASSQGLAGGPYIQYF
-	TRBJ2-1	TRBD1	TRBV10-2	TGCGCCAGCAGCGACAGGGTCCCCTACAATGAGCAGTTCTTC	CASSDRVPYNEQFF
-	TRBJ2-7	TRBD1	TRBV4-2	TGTGCCAGCAGCCAAGACGGACAGGACTACGAGCAGTACTTC	CASSQDGQDYEQYF
many	TRBJ2-3	TRBD2	TRBV24-1	TGTGCCACCAGTGAGGTGACTAGCGGCACAGATACGCAGTATTTT	CATSEVTSGTDTQYF
few	TRBJ2-2	TRBD2	TRBV12-3/TRBV12-4	TGTGCCAGCAATCCGGGACTAGCGGGGGGCCCAAACACCGGGGAGCTGTTTTTT	CASNPGLAGGPNTGELFF
-	TRBJ2-1	-	TRBV7-2	TGTGCCAGCAGCTTAGTTCTTAGCGGAAAATACAATGAGCAGTTCTTC	CASSLVLSGKYNEQFF
-	TRBJ1-5	-	TRBV6-2/TRBV6-3	TGTGCCAGCAGCCTGGCCAGGCGACATAGCAATCAGCCCCAGCATTTT	CASSLARRHSNQPQHF
few	TRBJ1-2	TRBD1	TRBV20-1	TGCAGTGCCAAACAGGGGTTTGACTATGGCTACACCTTC	CSAKQGFDYGYTF
many	TRBJ2-3	-	TRBV7-2	TGTGCCAGCAGCTTAGTAGGTACAGATACGCAGTATTTT	CASSLVGTDTQYF
many	TRBJ1-5	-	TRBV11-2	TGTGCCAGCAGCCCTACACGAAATCAGCCCCAGCATTTT	CASSPTRNQPQHF
few	TRBJ2-3	-	TRBV12-3/TRBV12-4	TGTGCCAGCAGTTATGGACGGAGCACAGATACGCAGTATTTT	CASSYGRSTDTQYF
-	TRBJ1-2	-	TRBV4-2	TGTGCCAGCAGCCAAGTGGACAGACAAAGCCCTGGAGGCTACACCTTC	CASSQVDRQSPGGYTF
-	TRBJ2-7	-	TRBV7-6	TGTGCCAGCAGCCAGGGACCGAGAGCCTCCTACGAGCAGTACTTC	CASSQGPRASYEQYF
-	TRBJ2-5	TRBD2	TRBV4-1	TGCGCCAGCAGCCAGACCTCCTTAGCGGGGGGGCCGAGGGAGACCCAGTACTTC	CASSQTSLAGGPRETQYF
-	TRBJ2-3	TRBD2	TRBV5-1	TGCGCCAGCAGCTTGGGTCATGCCCGGGGACTAGCGGCGCAGTATTTT	CASSLGHARGLAAQYF
few	TRBJ2-5	TRBD2	TRBV28	TGTGCCAGCAGTTTAAAGCGGGAGGTCCAAGAGACCCAGTACTTC	CASSLKREVQETQYF
few	TRBJ2-5	TRBD1	TRBV28	TGTGCCAGCAGGGGTAGAATCCGGGACAGGGGGGAAGAGACCCAGTACTTC	CASRGRIRDRGEETQYF
-	TRBJ2-4	-	TRBV20-1	TGCAGTGCTAGAGCCCGGTGGGCTGACTTCGGCATTCAGTACTTC	CSARARWADFGIQYF
-	TRBJ1-1	-	TRBV20-1	TGCAGTGCTATAAAGGGACGAAACACTGAAGCTTTCTTT	CSAIKGRNTEAFF
-	TRBJ1-5	-	TRBV12-3/TRBV12-4	TGTGCCAGCACCACCAGGGCCGGGGGCGAACAGCCCCAGCATTTT	CASTTRAGGEQPQHF
-	TRBJ2-1	TRBD2	TRBV12-3/TRBV12-4	TGTGCCAGCAGCCCGGGACTAGTACATGAGCAGTTCTTC	CASSPGLVHEQFF
-	TRBJ2-2	-	TRBV7-2	TGTGCCAGCAGCTTAGCACAGGGAAAACTCACCGGGGAGCTGTTTTTT	CASSLAQGKLTGELFF
few	TRBJ1-5	TRBD1	TRBV7-2	TGTGCCAGCAGCGACAGGGTGACGGGCAATCAGCCCCAGCATTTT	CASSDRVTGNQPQHF
many	TRBJ2-2	TRBD2	TRBV20-1	TGCAGTGCTAGACCGGGAGGGGGGTCCGGGGAGCTGTTTTTT	CSARPGGGSGELFF
-	TRBJ2-3	-	TRBV5-5	TGTGCCAGCAGCAAAGCGGGCCCCACAGATACGCAGTATTTT	CASSKAGPTDTQYF
few	TRBJ2-7	-	TRBV20-1	TGCAGTGCCAGGGACGGGTTGGGGAACGAGCAGTACTTC	CSARDGLGNEQYF
many	TRBJ1-2	-	TRBV5-1	TGCGCCAGCAGCAGGCAGGGCCACGGCTACACCTTC	CASSRQGHGYTF
few	TRBJ2-1	TRBD2	TRBV15	TGTGCCACCAGCAGAGGACTAGCGAAGTCCTACAATGAGCAGTTCTTC	CATSRGLAKSYNEQFF
-	TRBJ2-3	-	TRBV2	TGTGCCAGCAGTGAGTGGAGCGATACGCAGTATTTT	CASSEWSDTQYF
few	TRBJ2-2	-	TRBV4-3	TGCGCCAGCAGCCAAGGGAATTCTAACACCGGGGAGCTGTTTTTT	CASSQGNSNTGELFF
many	TRBJ2-5	-	TRBV29-1	TGCAGCGTTGAGGACGCGGGGTTCGAGACCCAGTACTTC	CSVEDAGFETQYF
-	TRBJ2-3	-	TRBV18	TGTGCCAGCTCACCGGTGGATACGCAGTATTTT	CASSPVDTQYF
few	TRBJ1-5	TRBD1	TRBV12-3/TRBV12-4	TGTGCCAGCAGTTGGGGACAGGACAATCAGCCCCAGCATTTT	CASSWGQDNQPQHF
-	TRBJ2-7	TRBD1	TRBV9	TGTGCCAGCAGCGCGCCGGGACAGGGGAACGAGCAGTACTTC	CASSAPGQGNEQYF
-	TRBJ1-1	-	TRBV12-3/TRBV12-4	TGTGCCAGCCGTTTTCCCGGCACTGAAGCTTTCTTT	CASRFPGTEAFF
few	TRBJ2-7	TRBD1	TRBV6-5	TGTGCCAGCAGTTACGGACAGGCTCTTACCTACGAGCAGTACTTC	CASSYGQALTYEQYF
few	TRBJ1-1	TRBD1	TRBV12-3/TRBV12-4	TGTGCCAGCAGTGCGGAGGACAGGGGTAGGACTGAAGCTTTCTTT	CASSAEDRGRTEAFF
few	TRBJ2-1	-	TRBV7-3	TGTGCCAGCAGCTCGTTGACTGGGGGTGAGCAGTTCTTC	CASSSLTGGEQFF
few	TRBJ1-3	-	TRBV7-9	TGTGCCAGCAGCCATACAGGATCCTCTGGAAACACCATATATTTT	CASSHTGSSGNTIYF
-	TRBJ1-5	TRBD1	TRBV6-6	TGTGCCAGCAGTGACAGGGTTGCTCAGCCCCAGCATTTT	CASSDRVAQPQHF
-	TRBJ2-5	TRBD2	TRBV5-6	TGTGCCAGCAGCTGGGGACTAGCGGGGGAACAAGAGACCCAGTACTTC	CASSWGLAGEQETQYF
-	TRBJ2-2	-	TRBV7-8	TGTGCCAGCATCACCGGGACAACCACCGGGGAGCTGTTTTTT	CASITGTTTGELFF